This T cell receptor (beta chain) was recorded in a study of early T cells in non-severe SARS-CoV-2 infection. On the study more broadly: Unpaired chains resulted from sequencing bulk RNA of unsorted whole blood. Study-wide findings and caveats: Anti-spike CD8 responses were favored by VDJdb matching, which missed private and CD4 specificities.

Unique molecular identifiers (one per individual cDNA molecule) were attached. TCRdb itself ran the 5' RACE reads through MiXCR, one entry per CDR3 protein. Seen here are some 64,000 distinct CDR3 sequences, more than 7% observed once, and the top ten hold 13%. The V gene lost 2 bases and the J gene lost 4 bases, with 9 bases spanning the gap. Germline CDR1 is MNHEY and CDR2 is SVGAGI. This CDR3 contains 14 residues. This clonotype was seen only a few times. Its antigen is currently unknown. The V call is TRBV6-5, the J call TRBJ1-5; D is perhaps TRBD1 (5 bases). This sequence originates from an adult who was a healthcare worker with PCR-confirmed SARS-CoV-2 infection or an uninfected control (not recorded which). This specimen consisted of whole blood, obtained at baseline. The DNA of the CDR3 is TGTGCCAGCAGTTACAAGGGACCTAATCAGCCCCAGCATTTT. Residues: CASSYKGPNQPQHF.